There are many counts of the clone carrying this T cell receptor beta chain. V lost 4 bases, J lost 6 bases, and 9 bases stayed unmatched. The CDR3 has 14 amino acids. CDR1 is SGHVS and CDR2 is FQNEAQ in the germline V gene. The sample is drawn from a study of regulatory T cells in long-lasting Graves disease. Study-level background: Graves' patients, newly diagnosed, had taken antithyroid drugs under 3 months.

Regarding time point: newly diagnosed GD, antithyroid drugs for less than 3 months. There was RNA extracted from PBMCs, and the TCR library was made from it. Combining iRepertoire HTBI primers with Arm-PCR of CDR3 regions, the authors built TCR beta libraries. TCRdb reprocessed the multiplex PCR reads via MiXCR and lists one record per CDR3 protein. The table has a few hundred thousand distinct CDR3 sequences, about 16% seen once. The same specimen was also included in a second study, on T cells in Graves' hyperthyroidism and ophthalmopathy.

The TCR was taken from a woman under 30 with Graves disease. V is TRBV7-8 and J is TRBJ2-7; TRBD2 agrees at 7 bases. Material: peripheral blood mononuclear cells (PBMCs), obtained at new diagnosis, from a patient treated with antithyroid drugs. The DNA of the CDR3 is TGTGCCAGCAGCTCGGTGGGGGGGGTCTCCGAGCAGTACTTC. Translated: CASSSVGGVSEQYF.